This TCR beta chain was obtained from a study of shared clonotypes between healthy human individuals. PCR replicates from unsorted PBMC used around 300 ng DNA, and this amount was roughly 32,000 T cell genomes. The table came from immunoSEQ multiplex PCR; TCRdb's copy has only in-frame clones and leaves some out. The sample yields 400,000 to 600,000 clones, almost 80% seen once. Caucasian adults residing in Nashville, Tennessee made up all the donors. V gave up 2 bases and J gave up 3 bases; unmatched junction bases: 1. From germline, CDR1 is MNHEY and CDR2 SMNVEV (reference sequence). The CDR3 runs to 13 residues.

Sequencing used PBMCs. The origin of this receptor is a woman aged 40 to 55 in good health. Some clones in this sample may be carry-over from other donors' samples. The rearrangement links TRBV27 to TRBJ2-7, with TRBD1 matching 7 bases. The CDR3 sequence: CASSLNRGYEQYF. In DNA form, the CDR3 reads TGTGCCAGCAGTTTAAACAGGGGCTACGAGCAGTACTTC.